These 3 T cell receptor beta chains originate from one sample sequenced in a study of Tregs in tolerant kidney transplant recipients. Some clones are missing from TCRdb's copy, which holds only in-frame ones; the method was immunoSEQ multiplex PCR. The data hold over 50,000 clones, with about 86% observed a single time. The sample consisted of CD4+ T cells from blood. Receptors originate from a human donor in good health.

This clone is categorized as medium-sized. The chain combines TRBV5-8 with TRBJ1-2; unclear D gene. Trimming left V 2 bases short and J 4 bases short, with 9 bases between. This CDR3 region has 13 residues. Germline CDR1 is SGHTS and CDR2 is YDEGEE. The CDR3 protein is CASSLRVPYGYTF. The CDR3 coding sequence is TGTGCCAGCAGCTTAAGGGTCCCCTATGGCTACACCTTC.

The chain is built from TRBV5-6 and TRBJ1-1, with 7 bases fitting TRBD1. The CDR3 extends over 16 amino acids. V shed 0 bases, J shed 0 bases, and the junction held 5 bases outside the gene matches. Germline V lookup: CDR1 SGHDT, CDR2 YYEEEE. CDR3 DNA sequence: TGTGCCAGCAGCTTGGCCGGGGGACAGATGAACACTGAAGCTTTCTTT. Translation gives CASSLAGGQMNTEAFF.

V usage is TRBV5-1 and J usage is TRBJ1-4, with no clear D. The V gene lost 7 bases and the J gene lost 5 bases, with 12 bases spanning the gap. The germline gives CDR1 SGHRS, CDR2 YFSETQ. The CDR3 covers 13 residues. The CDR3 here is CASAKETNEKLFF. The CDR3 coding sequence is TGCGCCAGCGCTAAGGAGACGAATGAAAAACTGTTTTTT. The full variable domain, rest sourced from reference TRBV5-1 and TRBJ1-4, is KAGVTQTPRYLIKTRGQQVTLSCSPISGHRSVSWYQQTPGQGLQFLFEYFSETQRNKGNFPGRFSGRQFSNSRSEMNVSTLELGDSALYLCASAKETNEKLFFGSGTQLSVL.